This T cell receptor beta chain was sequenced in a study of tumor-infiltrating lymphocytes in primary liver carcinoma. DNA and RNA were both co-extracted from approximately 20-30 mg of bulk tissue that had not been sorted. Enrolled patients were chronically infected with HBV and treatment-naive. Each individual tumor supplied samples from five separate regions. Each tumor specimen held more than 75% viable tumor cells. With a constant-region primer, TCR beta cDNA was made from around 520 ng of total RNA. ARM-PCR was slightly modified, and three nested multiplex PCR rounds with it gave rise to the TCR beta libraries. In the first two PCR rounds, TRBV1-TRBV30 forward primers were paired with a C-beta reverse primer, and each round lasted nine to ten cycles. TCRdb processed the multiplex PCR reads anew with MiXCR; each CDR3 protein has one entry. The sample holds fewer than 90,000 distinct CDR3 sequences; around 70% are singletons and the top ten take less than 20%.

V shed 10 bases and J 10 bases; nucleotides not matched to a gene: 12. There are 12 residues in the CDR3. The receptor was derived from a man in his forties with primary liver carcinoma and hepatitis B virus infection. J is TRBJ2-7 and V is TRBV12-3 or TRBV12-4; TRBD1 agrees at 8 bases. The source material was liver tumor tissue from sampling region 1. Subset in this sample: tumor region T1, superior pole. The CDR3 region is CANIVQGAVQYF. The CDR3 bases are TGTGCCAACATTGTCCAGGGGGCGGTACAGTACTTC.